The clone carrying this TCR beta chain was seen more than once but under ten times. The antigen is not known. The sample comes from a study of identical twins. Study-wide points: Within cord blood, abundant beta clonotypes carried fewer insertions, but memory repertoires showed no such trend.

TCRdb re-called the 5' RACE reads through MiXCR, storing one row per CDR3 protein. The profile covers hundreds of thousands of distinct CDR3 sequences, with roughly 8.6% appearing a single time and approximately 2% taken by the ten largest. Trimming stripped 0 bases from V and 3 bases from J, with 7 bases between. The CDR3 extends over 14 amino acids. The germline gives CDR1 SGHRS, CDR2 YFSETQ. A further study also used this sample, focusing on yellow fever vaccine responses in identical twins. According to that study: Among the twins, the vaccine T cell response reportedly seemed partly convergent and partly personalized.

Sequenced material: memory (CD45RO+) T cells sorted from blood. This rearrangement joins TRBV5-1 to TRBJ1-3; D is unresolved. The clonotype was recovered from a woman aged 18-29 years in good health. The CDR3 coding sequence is TGCGCCAGCAGCTTGGCAGGTTATGGAAACACCATATATTTT. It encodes CASSLAGYGNTIYF.